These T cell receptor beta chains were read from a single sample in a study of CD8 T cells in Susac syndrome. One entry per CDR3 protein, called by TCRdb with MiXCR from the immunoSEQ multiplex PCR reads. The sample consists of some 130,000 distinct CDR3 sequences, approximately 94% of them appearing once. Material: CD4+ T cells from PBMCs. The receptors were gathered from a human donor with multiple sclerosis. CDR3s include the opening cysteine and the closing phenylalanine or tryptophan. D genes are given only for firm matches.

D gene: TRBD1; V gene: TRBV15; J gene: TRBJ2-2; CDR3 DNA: TGTGCCATGGGGACAGGGGGAGTCGGGGAGCTGTTTTTT; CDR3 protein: CAMGTGGVGELFF
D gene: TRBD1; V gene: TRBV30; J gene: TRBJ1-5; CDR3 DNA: TGTGCCTGGTCCGGGACAGGTAATCAGCCCCAGCATTTT; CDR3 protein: CAWSGTGNQPQHF
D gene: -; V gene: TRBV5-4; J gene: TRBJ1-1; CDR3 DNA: TGTGCCAGCAGTTTGGCCGGAGGGGGGACTGAAGCTTTCTTT; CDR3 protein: CASSLAGGGTEAFF
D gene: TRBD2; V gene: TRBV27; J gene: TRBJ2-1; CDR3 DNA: TGTGCCAGCAGTTCCAGCGGGGGGGCCTACAATGAGCAGTTCTTC; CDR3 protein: CASSSSGGAYNEQFF
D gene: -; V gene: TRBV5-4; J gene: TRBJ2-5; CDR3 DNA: TGTGCCAGCAGCTTGCCCCACCAAGAGACCCAGTACTTC; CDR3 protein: CASSLPHQETQYF
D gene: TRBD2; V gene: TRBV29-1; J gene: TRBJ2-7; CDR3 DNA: TGCAGCGTTGGGGGCAGCGGGGGCCCAAAGCAGTACTTC; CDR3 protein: CSVGGSGGPKQYF
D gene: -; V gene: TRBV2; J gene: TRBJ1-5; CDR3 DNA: TGTGCCAGCAGTGAACCTAATCAGCCCCAGCATTTT; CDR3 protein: CASSEPNQPQHF
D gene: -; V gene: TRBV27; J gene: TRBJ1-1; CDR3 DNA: TGTGCCAGCCTTAAACGGGAGAACACTGAAGCTTTCTTT; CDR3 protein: CASLKRENTEAFF
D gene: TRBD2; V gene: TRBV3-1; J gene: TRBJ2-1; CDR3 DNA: TGTGCCAGCAGCCAAGGGAGGGGAGCGGGGCCCAAAGGGGTCTACAATGAGCAGTTCTTC; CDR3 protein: CASSQGRGAGPKGVYNEQFF
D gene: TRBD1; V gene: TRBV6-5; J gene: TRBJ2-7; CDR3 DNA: TGTGCCAGCCAGGGGGTGCGGGCCTACGAGCAGTACTTC; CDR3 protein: CASQGVRAYEQYF
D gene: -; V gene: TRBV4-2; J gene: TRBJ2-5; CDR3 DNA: TGTGCCAGCAGCCAAGAAACATTCCAAGAGACCCAGTACTTC; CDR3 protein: CASSQETFQETQYF
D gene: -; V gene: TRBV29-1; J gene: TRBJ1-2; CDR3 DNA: TGCAGCGTGACCAGTAACTATGGCTACACCTTC; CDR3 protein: CSVTSNYGYTF
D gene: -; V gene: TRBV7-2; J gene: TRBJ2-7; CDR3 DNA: TGTGCCAGCAGACAGGGATACTCCTACGAGCAGTACTTC; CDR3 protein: CASRQGYSYEQYF
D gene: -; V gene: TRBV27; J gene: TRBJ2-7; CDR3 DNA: TGTGCCAGCGGACGGCAGAGCTCCTACGAGCAGTACTTC; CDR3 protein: CASGRQSSYEQYF